These 27 T cell receptor beta chains were all obtained from the same sample, sequenced in a study of blood T cells in healthy people across ages. Then a second PCR, running roughly 7 to 11 cycles, was carried out with a sample-barcoded 5' primer and a J-beta primer mix. TCRdb passed the 5' RACE reads through MiXCR, listing each CDR3 protein once. The profile shows about 1.4 million distinct CDR3 sequences, around 59% of them singletons. What was sequenced was blood. The receptors were sampled from a man aged 18-30 years in good health.

V usage is TRBV29-1 and J usage is TRBJ1-2; D is possibly TRBD1 (5 bases). From germline, CDR1 is SQVTM and CDR2 ANQGSEA. This CDR3 is 13 amino acids long. Deletions cut 5 bases from V and 4 bases from J, with 14 bases between. DNA of the CDR3: TGCAGCGTTAGGGACGACCTCGGCTATGGCTACACCTTC. Translating gives CSVRDDLGYGYTF.

V gene TRBV28 combines with J gene TRBJ2-3; no firm D call. V was cut by 5 bases and J by 5 bases, with 11 bases left in between. Germline CDR1 reads MDHEN; CDR2 reads SYDVKM. CDR3 length: 13 residues. DNA for the CDR3: TGTGCCAGCAGTGTATCGGGTGGAGATACGCAGTATTTT. It yields the protein CASSVSGGDTQYF.

The chain joins TRBV27 to TRBJ2-7; TRBD1 might be the D (7 bases). The V gene's germline CDR1 is MNHEY and CDR2 SMNVEV (reference sequence). The CDR3 contains 14 residues. Trimming stripped 7 bases from V and 4 bases from J, with 17 bases between. This chain's CDR3 is CASNPTGTGYEQYF. Written as DNA, the CDR3 is TGTGCCAGCAACCCGACAGGGACTGGTTACGAGCAGTACTTC.

This clonotype was detected a few times. The chain recombines TRBV12-3 or TRBV12-4 with TRBJ1-4; D is ambiguous. The CDR3 covers 15 residues. The V end lost 0 bases, the J end lost 6 bases, and 11 bases lay between the germline ends. The CDR3 nucleotides read TGTGCCAGCAGTTTAGCGTTGGGGAGTGATGAAAAACTGTTTTTT. Translating gives CASSLALGSDEKLFF.

The rearrangement uses TRBV7-9 and TRBJ1-1; possible D gene TRBD1, 5 bases. V lost 6 bases and J 10 bases, leaving 18 bases between the germline ends. This CDR3 contains 13 residues. Germline V gives CDR1 SEHNR, CDR2 FQNEAQ (reference sequence). The CDR3 nucleotides read TGTGCCAGCAGAAGTGGGACCAGCACGGGAGCTTTCTTT. This gives the protein CASRSGTSTGAFF.

The chain uses TRBV2 and TRBJ2-6, with D possibly TRBD1 on 6 matching bases. The CDR3 extends over 16 amino acids. The germline CDR1 and CDR2 sequences are SNHLY and FYNNEI. The V gene lost 5 bases and the J gene lost 0 bases, with 11 bases spanning the gap. CDR3 loop: CASSTGHSSGANVLTF. The CDR3 DNA sequence: TGTGCCAGCAGTACGGGACACAGCTCTGGGGCCAACGTCCTGACTTTC.

This clonotype has just one count. This may be a read error: a much more frequent sequence differs by one nucleotide. This chain connects TRBV4-2 to TRBJ2-1, with D perhaps TRBD2 (5 bases). The CDR3 has 12 amino acids. Per the germline V gene, CDR1 is LGHNA and CDR2 is YNFKEQ. Trimming left V 5 bases short and J 13 bases short, with 15 bases between. The CDR3 coding sequence is TGTGCCAGCAGCTCGATCGGGGAGACCCAGTTCTTC. It yields the protein CASSSIGETQFF.

This clonotype was detected only a few times. The V call is TRBV4-3, the J call TRBJ2-3, with D unclear. Germline CDR1 reads LGHNA; CDR2 reads YSLEER. The CDR3 sequence is 15 residues long. Trimming removed 3 bases from V and 0 bases from J, with 10 bases in between. The CDR3 DNA sequence: TGCGCCAGCAGCCAGGACGCGGTGAGCACAGATACGCAGTATTTT. This translates into CASSQDAVSTDTQYF.

The J gene is TRBJ2-1, the V gene TRBV20-1; maybe TRBD2 (6 bases). This CDR3 region has 12 residues. Trimming took off 6 bases at V and 7 bases at J, with 13 bases between the two ends. Germline V gene sequence: CDR1 DFQATT, CDR2 SNEGSKA (reference sequence). CDR3 DNA: TGCAGTGCCGGCGAGGGAGGAAATGAGCAGTTCTTC. Its translation is CSAGEGGNEQFF.

The rearrangement joins TRBV4-3 to TRBJ1-2; 7 positions match TRBD1. Losses at the gene ends were 3 bases for V and 4 bases for J; bases not matched to a gene: 8. Per the germline V gene, CDR1 is LGHNA and CDR2 is YSLEER. The CDR3 covers 15 residues. CDR3 DNA: TGCGCCAGCAGCCATAATACAGGGGAGGTCTATGGCTACACCTTC. It yields the protein CASSHNTGEVYGYTF.

This clonotype was observed a handful of times. This chain uses TRBV6-5 with TRBJ2-6, with D unresolved. Germline V gene lookup returns CDR1 MNHEY and CDR2 SVGAGI. With 0 bases removed from V and 3 bases from J, the gap between germline ends came to 6 bases. This CDR3 is built from 15 residues. The CDR3 reads CASSYSVRGANVLTF. Here the CDR3 DNA reads TGTGCCAGCAGTTACTCGGTGCGTGGGGCCAACGTCCTGACTTTC.

The V and J genes are TRBV20-1 and TRBJ2-1; possibly TRBD1 or TRBD2 for D (5 bases each). The CDR3 totals 14 residues. Germline CDR1 DFQATT, CDR2 SNEGSKA (reference sequence). Trimming cost V 3 bases and J 10 bases, with 19 bases left between them. In nucleotides, the CDR3 is TGCAGTGCTAGTTTTGGGGCGAGGGTCGAGGAGCAGTTCTTC. This gives the protein CSASFGARVEEQFF.

This clonotype was observed a few times. The gene calls are TRBV20-1 and TRBJ2-3; 8 bases are shared with TRBD2. The CDR3 covers 15 residues. The germline CDR1 and CDR2 sequences are DFQATT and SNEGSKA (reference sequence). V shed 5 bases and J 0 bases; nucleotides not matched to a gene: 7. This CDR3 reads CSAAKTSVSTDTQYF. The CDR3 DNA follows: TGCAGTGCTGCTAAGACTAGCGTGAGCACAGATACGCAGTATTTT.

This clonotype was seen only a few times. This rearrangement joins TRBV20-1 to TRBJ2-3; 13 nucleotides agree with TRBD2. The CDR3 consists of 16 residues. The germline V gene has CDR1 DFQATT and CDR2 SNEGSKA (reference sequence). Trimming cost V 3 bases and J 2 bases; bases outside gene matches: 5. DNA for the CDR3: TGCAGTGCTAGGGACACTAGCGGGAGGGCCACAGATACGCAGTATTTT. It translates to CSARDTSGRATDTQYF.

The V call is TRBV13, the J call TRBJ1-4; maybe TRBD1 (5 bases). V shed 3 bases and J shed 14 bases, with 13 bases lying between them. The CDR3 covers 12 residues. Germline V gene lookup returns CDR1 PRHDT and CDR2 FYEKMQ (reference sequence). The CDR3 nucleotides read TGTGCCAGCAGCTTCGGGGACGAAGGGCTGTTTTTT. Translating it yields CASSFGDEGLFF.

J is TRBJ1-2 and V is TRBV7-9; 7 bases map to TRBD1. This CDR3 contains 15 residues. Germline CDR1 reads SEHNR; CDR2 reads FQNEAQ (reference sequence). Trimming at V came to 4 bases and at J to 1 base, leaving 6 bases not matched to a gene. CDR3 sequence: CASSSRDRYNYGYTF. Written as DNA, the CDR3 is TGTGCCAGCAGCTCCCGGGACAGATATAACTATGGCTACACCTTC.

In this sample, this clonotype turned up a few times. The rearrangement uses TRBV12-3 or TRBV12-4 and TRBJ1-2, with D unresolved. Trimming took 5 bases from V and 4 from J, leaving 17 bases between them. This CDR3 spans 15 amino acids. The CDR3 DNA reads as TGTGCCAGCAGTCCCCCCGGGATTAATGGCTATGGCTACACCTTC. Protein product: CASSPPGINGYGYTF.

The rearrangement uses TRBV20-1 and TRBJ2-7; TRBD2 matches at 11 bases. Germline V CDR1 and CDR2: DFQATT, SNEGSKA (reference sequence). After removal of 6 bases from V and 3 bases from J, the junction contained 7 bases not matched to a gene. The CDR3 loop spans 14 amino acids. CDR3 sequence (DNA): TGCAGTGCCCAAACTAGCGGGAGTCGCTACGAGCAGTACTTC. Translated: CSAQTSGSRYEQYF.

This chain links TRBV5-8 with TRBJ1-1, with D possibly matching TRBD1 (5 bases). Trimming removed 1 base from V and 7 bases from J, with 17 bases in between. There are 15 residues in the CDR3. Per germline, CDR1 SGHTS and CDR2 YDEGEE. The CDR3 region is CASSLIIGTALEAFF. Here the CDR3 DNA reads TGTGCCAGCAGCTTGATTATTGGGACCGCCCTTGAAGCTTTCTTT.

V and J are TRBV4-2 and TRBJ2-3; tentatively, D is TRBD1 (6 bases). The germline CDR1 and CDR2 sequences are LGHNA and YNFKEQ. This CDR3 contains 15 residues. V was trimmed by 2 bases and J by 6 bases, leaving 15 bases between them. This chain's CDR3 is CASSQLTGQTDTQYF. The CDR3 DNA reads as TGTGCCAGCAGCCAATTGACTGGACAGACGGATACGCAGTATTTT.

J is TRBJ2-5 and V is TRBV6-5, with 10 positions matching TRBD1. Germline V gene data show CDR1 as MNHEY and CDR2 as SVGAGI. Trimming took 2 bases from V and 2 from J; bases not matched to a gene: 5. This CDR3 spans 16 amino acids. For the CDR3, the DNA is TGTGCCAGCAGTTACCGGACAGGGGGGAGACAAGAGACCCAGTACTTC. It codes for CASSYRTGGRQETQYF.

The V call is TRBV14, the J call TRBJ1-2, with TRBD1 matching over 7 bases. The germline CDR1 and CDR2 sequences are SGHDN and FVKESK. CDR3 length: 15 amino acids. Germline trimming cut 3 bases from V and 4 bases from J; bases unmatched to any gene: 8. CDR3 residues: CASSHDRDRTYGYTF. CDR3 nucleotide sequence: TGTGCCAGCAGCCACGACAGGGATCGCACCTATGGCTACACCTTC.

The chain has TRBV2 and TRBJ2-4; 8 bases align to TRBD2. CDR1 is SNHLY and CDR2 is FYNNEI in the germline V gene. V lost 2 bases to trimming and J lost 1 base; unmatched junction nucleotides: 1. CDR3 length: 15 amino acids. This CDR3 is CASSERGGAKNIQYF. CDR3 sequence (DNA): TGTGCCAGCAGTGAACGGGGGGGTGCCAAAAACATTCAGTACTTC.

This clonotype was seen a few times. This sequence joins TRBV6-5 and TRBJ2-1; no firm D call. Germline V gives CDR1 MNHEY, CDR2 SVGAGI. V was shortened by 7 bases and J by 6 bases, with 13 bases between the two germline ends. The CDR3 is made up of 13 amino acids. The CDR3 coding sequence is TGTGCCAGCAAGTATTCTGCCCGCAATGAGCAGTTCTTC. Amino acids: CASKYSARNEQFF.

The chain uses TRBV7-8 and TRBJ1-5, with TRBD1 matching 8 bases. CDR3 length: 17 amino acids. CDR1 is SGHVS, CDR2 FQNEAQ, per germline. V shed 3 bases and J 0 bases; nucleotides not matched to a gene: 7. The CDR3 here is CASSFDRGEDSNQPQHF. The CDR3 DNA reads TGTGCCAGCAGCTTCGACAGGGGAGAGGATAGCAATCAGCCCCAGCATTTT. Combining the CDR3 with reference TRBV7-8 and TRBJ1-5 gives the whole variable domain GAGVSQSPRYKVAKRGQDVALRCDPISGHVSLFWYQQALGQGPEFLTYFQNEAQLDKSGLPSDRFFAERPEGSVSTLKIQRTQQEDSAVYLCASSFDRGEDSNQPQHFGDGTRLSIL.

The chain is built from TRBV4-2 and TRBJ1-2; possible D gene TRBD1, 6 bases. Germline V lookup: CDR1 LGHNA, CDR2 YNFKEQ. Trimming removed 4 bases at V and 11 bases at J, with 14 bases between. The CDR3 spans 12 residues. CDR3 sequence reads: CASSPDSTYYTF. The CDR3 nucleotides read TGTGCCAGCAGCCCGGACAGTACCTATTACACCTTC.

The chain uses TRBV6-1 and TRBJ1-2, with D tentatively TRBD1 (6 bases). V gave up 5 bases and J gave up 4 bases, with 14 bases separating them. Germline CDR1 MNHNS, CDR2 SASEGT. This CDR3 region has 14 residues. The CDR3 DNA follows: TGTGCCAGCAGTATGGGACAAGACTTCTATGGCTACACCTTC. This gives the protein CASSMGQDFYGYTF.